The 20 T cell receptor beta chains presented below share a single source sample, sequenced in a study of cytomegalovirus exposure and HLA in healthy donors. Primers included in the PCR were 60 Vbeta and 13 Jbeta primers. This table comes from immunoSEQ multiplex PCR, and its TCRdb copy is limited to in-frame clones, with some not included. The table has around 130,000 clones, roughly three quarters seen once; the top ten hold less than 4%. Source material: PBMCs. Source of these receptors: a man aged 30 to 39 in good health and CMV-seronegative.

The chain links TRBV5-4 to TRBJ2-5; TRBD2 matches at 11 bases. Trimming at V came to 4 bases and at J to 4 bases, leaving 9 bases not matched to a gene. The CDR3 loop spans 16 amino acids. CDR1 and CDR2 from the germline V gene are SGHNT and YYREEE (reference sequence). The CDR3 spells CASSGASGRFGETQYF. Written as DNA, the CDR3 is TGTGCCAGCAGCGGGGCTAGCGGGAGGTTCGGAGAGACCCAGTACTTC.

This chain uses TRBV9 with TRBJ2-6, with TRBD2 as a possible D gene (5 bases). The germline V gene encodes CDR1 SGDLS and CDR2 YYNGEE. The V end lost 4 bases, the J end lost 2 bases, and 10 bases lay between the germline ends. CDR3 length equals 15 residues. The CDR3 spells CASSPEAAGANVLTF. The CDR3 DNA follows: TGTGCCAGCAGCCCGGAGGCGGCTGGGGCCAACGTCCTGACTTTC.

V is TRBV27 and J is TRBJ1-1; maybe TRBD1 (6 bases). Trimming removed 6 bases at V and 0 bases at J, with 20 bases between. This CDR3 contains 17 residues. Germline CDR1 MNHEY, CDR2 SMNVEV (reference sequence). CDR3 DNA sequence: TGTGCCAGCAGCCCGGCCGCCCTACAGGGAATGAACACTGAAGCTTTCTTT. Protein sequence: CASSPAALQGMNTEAFF.

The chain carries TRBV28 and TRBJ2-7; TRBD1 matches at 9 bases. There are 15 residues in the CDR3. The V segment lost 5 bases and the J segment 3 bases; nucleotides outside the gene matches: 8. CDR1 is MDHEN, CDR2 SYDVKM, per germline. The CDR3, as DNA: TGTGCCAGCAGTACCCCGGGACAGGGCCACTACGAGCAGTACTTC. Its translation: CASSTPGQGHYEQYF.

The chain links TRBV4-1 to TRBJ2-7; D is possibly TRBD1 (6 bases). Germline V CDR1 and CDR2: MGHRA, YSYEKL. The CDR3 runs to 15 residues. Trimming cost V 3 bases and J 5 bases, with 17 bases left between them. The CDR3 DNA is TGCGCCAGCAGCCATACCTCCGGGACATATAACGAGCAGTACTTC. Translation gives CASSHTSGTYNEQYF.

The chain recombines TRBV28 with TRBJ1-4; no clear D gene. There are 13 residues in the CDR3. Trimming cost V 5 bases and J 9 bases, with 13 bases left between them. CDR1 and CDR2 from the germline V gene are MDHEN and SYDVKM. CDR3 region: CASSPPGSQKLFF. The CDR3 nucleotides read TGTGCCAGCAGTCCACCGGGTTCACAAAAACTGTTTTTT.

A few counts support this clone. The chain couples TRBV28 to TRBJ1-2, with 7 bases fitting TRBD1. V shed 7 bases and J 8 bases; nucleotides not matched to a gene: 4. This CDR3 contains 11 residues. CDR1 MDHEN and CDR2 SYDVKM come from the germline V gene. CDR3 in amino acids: CASNLQGGYTF. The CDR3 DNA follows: TGTGCCAGCAATCTACAGGGGGGCTACACCTTC.

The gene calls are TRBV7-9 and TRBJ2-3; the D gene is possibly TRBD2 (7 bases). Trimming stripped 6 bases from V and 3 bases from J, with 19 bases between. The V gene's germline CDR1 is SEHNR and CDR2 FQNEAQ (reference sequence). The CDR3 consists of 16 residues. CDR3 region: CASRGRQAGATDTQYF. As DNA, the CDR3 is TGTGCCAGCAGAGGACGGCAGGCGGGGGCGACAGATACGCAGTATTTT.

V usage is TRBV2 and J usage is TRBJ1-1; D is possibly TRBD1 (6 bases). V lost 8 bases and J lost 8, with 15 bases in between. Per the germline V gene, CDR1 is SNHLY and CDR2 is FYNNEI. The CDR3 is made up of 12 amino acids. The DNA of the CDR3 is TGTGCCAGCCTTCTTAGACAGGCCGAAGCTTTCTTT. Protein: CASLLRQAEAFF.

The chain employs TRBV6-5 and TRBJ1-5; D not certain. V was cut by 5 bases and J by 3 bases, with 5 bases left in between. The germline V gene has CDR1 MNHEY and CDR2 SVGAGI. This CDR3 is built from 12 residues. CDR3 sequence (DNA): TGTGCCAGCAGTACAAACAATCAGCCCCAGCATTTT. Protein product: CASSTNNQPQHF.

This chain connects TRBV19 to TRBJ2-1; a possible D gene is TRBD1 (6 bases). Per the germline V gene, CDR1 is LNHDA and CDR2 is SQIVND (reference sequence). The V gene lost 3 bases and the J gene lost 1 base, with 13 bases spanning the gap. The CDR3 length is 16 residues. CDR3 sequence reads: CASSIQTGSSYNEQFF. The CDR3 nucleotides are TGTGCCAGTAGTATCCAGACAGGATCGTCCTACAATGAGCAGTTCTTC. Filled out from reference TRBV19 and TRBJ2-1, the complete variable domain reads DGGITQSPKYLFRKEGQNVTLSCEQNLNHDAMYWYRQDPGQGLRLIYYSQIVNDFQKGDIAEGYSVSREKKESFPLTVTSAQKNPTAFYLCASSIQTGSSYNEQFFGPGTRLTVL.

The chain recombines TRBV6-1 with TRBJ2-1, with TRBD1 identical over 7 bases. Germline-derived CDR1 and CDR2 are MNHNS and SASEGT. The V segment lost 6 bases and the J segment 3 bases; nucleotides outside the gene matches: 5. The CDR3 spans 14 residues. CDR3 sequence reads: CASSPGQNYNEQFF. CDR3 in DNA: TGTGCCAGCAGCCCGGGACAGAACTACAATGAGCAGTTCTTC.

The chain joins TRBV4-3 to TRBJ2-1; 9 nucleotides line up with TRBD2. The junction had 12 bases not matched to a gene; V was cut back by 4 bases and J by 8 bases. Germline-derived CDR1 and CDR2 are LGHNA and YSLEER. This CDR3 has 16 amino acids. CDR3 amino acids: CASSPDLGLAPHEQFF. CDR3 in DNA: TGCGCCAGCAGCCCAGACTTGGGACTAGCCCCCCATGAGCAGTTCTTC.

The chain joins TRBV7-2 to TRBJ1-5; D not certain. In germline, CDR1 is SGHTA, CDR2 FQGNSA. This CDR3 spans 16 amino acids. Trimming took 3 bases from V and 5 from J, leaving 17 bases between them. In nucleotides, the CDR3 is TGTGCCAGCAGCTTTGTAGCCACGAACCCCGATCAGCCCCAGCATTTT. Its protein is CASSFVATNPDQPQHF.

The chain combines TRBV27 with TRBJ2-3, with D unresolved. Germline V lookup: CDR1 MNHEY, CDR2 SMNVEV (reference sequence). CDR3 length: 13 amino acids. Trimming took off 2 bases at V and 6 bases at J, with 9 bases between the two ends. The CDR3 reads CASSLTWRDTQYF. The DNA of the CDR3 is TGTGCCAGCAGTTTAACGTGGCGGGATACGCAGTATTTT.

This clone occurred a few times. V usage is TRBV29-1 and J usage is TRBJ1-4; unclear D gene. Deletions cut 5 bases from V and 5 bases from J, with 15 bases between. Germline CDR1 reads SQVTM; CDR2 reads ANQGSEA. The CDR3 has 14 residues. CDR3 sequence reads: CSVLRQAPNEKLFF. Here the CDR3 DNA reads TGCAGCGTTTTGAGACAAGCCCCCAATGAAAAACTGTTTTTT.

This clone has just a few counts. Here the CDR3 reads CASSERAGNTIYF. The CDR3 DNA is TGTGCCAGCAGCGAGAGGGCTGGAAACACCATATATTTT. This chain connects TRBV9 to TRBJ1-3; the D is unclear. From germline, CDR1 is SGDLS and CDR2 YYNGEE. The CDR3 covers 13 residues. Trimming shortened V by 3 bases and J by 2 bases, and 6 bases separated the two germline ends.

The CDR3 sequence: CASSPWTSGGQAQETQYF. The CDR3 bases are TGTGCCAGCAGCCCATGGACTAGCGGGGGACAAGCGCAAGAGACCCAGTACTTC. The chain links TRBV5-4 to TRBJ2-5; the match to TRBD2 covers 13 bases. Germline CDR1 and CDR2: SGHNT and YYREEE (reference sequence). The CDR3 totals 18 residues. With V trimmed by 4 bases and J by 2 bases, 11 bases remained unmatched.

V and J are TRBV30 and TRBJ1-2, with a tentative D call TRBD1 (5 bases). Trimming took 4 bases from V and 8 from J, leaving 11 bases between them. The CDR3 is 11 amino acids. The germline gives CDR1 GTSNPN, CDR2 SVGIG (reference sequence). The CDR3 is CAWTGLEGYTF. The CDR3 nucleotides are TGTGCCTGGACGGGACTAGAAGGCTACACCTTC.

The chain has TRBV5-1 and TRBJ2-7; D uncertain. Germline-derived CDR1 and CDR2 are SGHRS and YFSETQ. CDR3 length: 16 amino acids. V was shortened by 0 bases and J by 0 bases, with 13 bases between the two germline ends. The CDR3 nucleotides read TGCGCCAGCAGCTTGGCTGCGGTTCAGAGCTCCTACGAGCAGTACTTC. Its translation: CASSLAAVQSSYEQYF.